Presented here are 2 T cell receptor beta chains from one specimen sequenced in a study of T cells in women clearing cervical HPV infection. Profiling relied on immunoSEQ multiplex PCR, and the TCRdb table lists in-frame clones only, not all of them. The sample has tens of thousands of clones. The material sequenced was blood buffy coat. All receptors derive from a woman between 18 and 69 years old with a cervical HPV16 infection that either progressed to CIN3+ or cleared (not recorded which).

The covered CDR3 bases are TGTGCCAGTAGGGGACAGGGGAATTACGAG. Encoded protein: CASRGQGNYE. The full CDR3 protein reads CASRGQGNYEQYF. The chain has TRBV19 and TRBJ2-7; 10 bases map to TRBD1. The missing CDR3 end, 3 residues past where the read stops, is filled in from the germline J gene. Germline CDR1 and CDR2: LNHDA and SQIVND (reference sequence). V shed 6 bases and J 4 bases; nucleotides not matched to a gene: 3. This CDR3 is 13 amino acids long.

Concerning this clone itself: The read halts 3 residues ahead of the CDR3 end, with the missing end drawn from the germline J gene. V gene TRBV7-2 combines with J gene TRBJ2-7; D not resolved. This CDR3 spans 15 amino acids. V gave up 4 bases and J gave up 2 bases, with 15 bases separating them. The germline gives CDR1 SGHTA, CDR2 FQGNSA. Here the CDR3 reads CASSSRVTPTYEQYF. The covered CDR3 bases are TGTGCCAGCAGCTCACGGGTGACCCCCACCTACGAG.